Shown below are 2 T cell receptor beta chains from a single sample sequenced in a study of vaccination and CD4 T cells after COVID-19. The Oncomine TCR Beta short-read assay sequenced DNA from cultured CD4+ T cells. TCRdb analysed the PCR reads with MiXCR anew, one entry per CDR3 protein. The sample contains about 15,000 distinct CDR3 sequences, roughly 73% of which appear only once. The antigens of these receptors remain unknown. Treatment indicated: roughly 11-day PBMC culture with coronavirus spike peptide pools or control peptides (ViraFEST assay). The sequenced material came from CD4+ T cells from blood, cultured in vitro. All receptors derive from a human donor who had recovered from COVID-19.

The rearrangement joins TRBV28 to TRBJ2-2, with 9 bases identical to TRBD2. J was trimmed by 5 bases and V by 1 base; bases with no gene match: 5. The CDR3 loop spans 16 amino acids. Germline loops: CDR1 MDHEN, CDR2 SYDVKM. This CDR3 reads CASSLLGGRDTGELFF. DNA of the CDR3: TGTGCCAGCAGTTTATTGGGCGGGAGGGATACCGGGGAGCTGTTTTTT.

V usage is TRBV10-3 and J usage is TRBJ2-1; D gene unclear. The germline gives CDR1 ENHRY, CDR2 SYGVKD. Trimming stripped 3 bases from V and 4 bases from J, with 7 bases between. There are 13 residues in the CDR3. CDR3 nucleotides: TGTGCCATCAGTGATCGAACTTACAATGAGCAGTTCTTC. The encoded protein is CAISDRTYNEQFF.